One sample yielded the 26 T cell receptor beta chains listed below, sequenced in a study of stem cell transplantation in POMP-related autoinflammatory disease. Here immunoSEQ multiplex PCR was the method, and the copy in TCRdb shows in-frame clones only, minus some. Of about 1,000 clones in the sample, around three quarters are singletons; the top ten hold over 60%. The sample consisted of CD8+ T cells from PBMCs. These TCRs come from a human donor in good health.

This chain uses TRBV4-2 with TRBJ2-1, with 10 nucleotides matching TRBD1. This CDR3 is built from 15 residues. V was pared by 5 bases and J by 5 bases, with 6 bases of the junction left unmatched. Germline assignment: CDR1 LGHNA and CDR2 YNFKEQ. CDR3 protein: CASSAGTGANNEQFF. Written as DNA, the CDR3 is TGTGCCAGCAGCGCCGGGACAGGGGCCAACAATGAGCAGTTCTTC.

This clone has just one count. CDR3 sequence: CASRGDRAYEQYF. The CDR3 bases are TGTGCCAGCAGAGGCGACAGGGCGTACGAGCAGTACTTC. This chain links TRBV5-6 with TRBJ2-7, with 7 bases matching TRBD1. V lost 5 bases, J lost 4 bases, and 6 bases stayed unmatched. The germline V gene encodes CDR1 SGHDT and CDR2 YYEEEE. The CDR3 consists of 13 residues. Drawing the rest from reference TRBV5-6 and TRBJ2-7, the complete variable domain is DAGVTQSPTHLIKTRGQQVTLRCSPKSGHDTVSWYQQALGQGPQFIFQYYEEEERQRGNFPDRFSGHQFPNYSSELNVNALLLGDSALYLCASRGDRAYEQYFGPGTRLTVT.

The chain uses TRBV6-4 and TRBJ2-3; D gene ambiguous. Germline-derived CDR1 and CDR2 are MRHNA and SNTAGT. V lost 2 bases and J lost 0, with 6 bases in between. This CDR3 comprises 14 residues. This CDR3 reads CASSDGPSTDTQYF. Here the CDR3 DNA reads TGTGCCAGCAGTGACGGGCCTAGCACAGATACGCAGTATTTT.

The chain uses TRBV5-4 and TRBJ1-4, with 9 nucleotides matching TRBD1. Germline CDR1 is SGHNT and CDR2 is YYREEE (reference sequence). V shed 2 bases, J shed 4 bases, and the junction held 3 bases outside the gene matches. The CDR3 sequence is 15 residues long. The CDR3 loop reads CASSFTTGGNEKLFF. In nucleotides, the CDR3 is TGTGCCAGCAGCTTTACGACAGGGGGTAATGAAAAACTGTTTTTT. The variable domain in full, completed from reference TRBV5-4 and TRBJ1-4, reads ETGVTQSPTHLIKTRGQQVTLRCSSQSGHNTVSWYQQALGQGPQFIFQYYREEENGRGNFPPRFSGLQFPNYSSELNVNALELDDSALYLCASSFTTGGNEKLFFGSGTQLSVL.

The chain is built from TRBV27 and TRBJ2-7, with a possible D match to TRBD1 (5 bases). Germline V lookup: CDR1 MNHEY, CDR2 SMNVEV (reference sequence). The CDR3 extends over 13 amino acids. Between the trimmed V and J ends, which lost 4 bases and 7 bases, there was a span of 14 bases. The CDR3 loop reads CASSYTSAGEQYF. The DNA for the CDR3 is TGTGCCAGCAGTTATACATCTGCAGGGGAGCAGTACTTC.

The rearrangement links TRBV11-2 to TRBJ2-7; D not resolved. V was pared by 5 bases and J by 1 base, with 15 bases between. The CDR3 consists of 15 residues. Germline V gene data show CDR1 as SGHAT and CDR2 as FQNNGV. This chain's CDR3 is CASSPQWSLSYEQYF. DNA of the CDR3: TGTGCCAGCAGCCCGCAATGGTCCCTTTCCTACGAGCAGTACTTC.

CDR3 in DNA: TGTGCCAGCAGTGGGACAGGGGGTAACAATGAGCAGTTCTTC. This translates into CASSGTGGNNEQFF. The gene calls are TRBV2 and TRBJ2-1; 10 nucleotides agree with TRBD1. Germline loops: CDR1 SNHLY, CDR2 FYNNEI. This CDR3 has 14 residues. The junction had 2 bases not matched to a gene; V was cut back by 4 bases and J by 5 bases.

The rearrangement joins TRBV7-2 to TRBJ1-2; 9 positions agree with TRBD1. Germline CDR1 and CDR2: SGHTA and FQGNSA. The CDR3 runs to 16 residues. The V gene end was trimmed by 3 bases and the J gene end by 4 bases; junction bases not matched to a gene: 9. The CDR3 reads CASSLRTGAPSYGYTF. As DNA, the CDR3 is TGTGCCAGCAGCTTGAGGACAGGGGCTCCGTCCTATGGCTACACCTTC.

This clone is termed large. This chain connects TRBV6-6 to TRBJ2-7, with no clear D. V lost 5 bases and J 0 bases, leaving 5 bases between the germline ends. This CDR3 region has 12 residues. Per the germline V gene, CDR1 is MNHNY and CDR2 is SVGAGI (reference sequence). The CDR3 sequence: CASSTSSYEQYF. As DNA, the CDR3 is TGTGCCAGCAGTACGAGCTCCTACGAGCAGTACTTC.

This chain uses TRBV18 with TRBJ2-7, with D tentatively TRBD2 (5 bases). Germline V gene data show CDR1 as KGHSH and CDR2 as LQKENI. The CDR3 runs to 13 residues. Trimming pared 0 bases from V and 5 bases from J, leaving 8 bases between. CDR3 loop: CASSPPWENEQYF. CDR3 in DNA: TGTGCCAGCTCACCACCTTGGGAGAACGAGCAGTACTTC.

As for this clone: The sample carries other DNA sequences with the same CDR3. The chain links TRBV7-3 to TRBJ2-7; 8 nucleotides agree with TRBD2. V shed 5 bases, J shed 3 bases, and the junction held 3 bases outside the gene matches. The CDR3 covers 13 residues. Germline CDR1 reads SGHTA; CDR2 reads FQGTGA. The CDR3 spells CASSPSGSYEQYF. CDR3 nucleotide sequence: TGTGCCAGCAGCCCGAGCGGGAGCTACGAGCAGTACTTC. Drawing the rest from reference TRBV7-3 and TRBJ2-7, the complete variable domain is GAGVSQTPSNKVTEKGKYVELRCDPISGHTALYWYRQSLGQGPEFLIYFQGTGAADDSGLPNDRFFAVRPEGSVSTLKIQRTERGDSAVYLCASSPSGSYEQYFGPGTRLTVT.

The genes are TRBV7-9 and TRBJ1-4; TRBD1 matches 7 bases. In germline, CDR1 is SEHNR, CDR2 FQNEAQ (reference sequence). V was pared by 1 base and J by 6 bases, with 5 bases of the junction left unmatched. The CDR3 sequence is 15 residues long. The CDR3 sequence is CASSLVGGGDEKLFF. DNA for the CDR3: TGTGCCAGCAGCTTAGTGGGAGGGGGCGATGAAAAACTGTTTTTT.

This clone appeared a few times. This chain links TRBV7-4 with TRBJ1-1; tentatively, D is TRBD1 (5 bases). Germline V gene lookup returns CDR1 SGHVT and CDR2 SQSDAQ. The CDR3 contains 13 residues. Between the trimmed V and J ends, which lost 5 bases and 0 bases, there was a span of 7 bases. The CDR3, as DNA: TGTGCCAGCAGCCCAGGGTTGAACACTGAAGCTTTCTTT. As protein: CASSPGLNTEAFF.

The CDR3 sequence: CASTLAPNEQFF. CDR3 in DNA: TGTGCCAGCACCCTAGCTCCCAATGAGCAGTTCTTC. The chain couples TRBV18 to TRBJ2-1; D may be TRBD2 (5 bases). Germline values: CDR1 KGHSH, CDR2 LQKENI. This CDR3 has 12 residues. With 8 bases removed from V and 6 bases from J, the gap between germline ends came to 11 bases.

The V call is TRBV5-6, the J call TRBJ1-2, with TRBD1 matching 7 bases. V gave up 2 bases and J gave up 4 bases; unmatched junction bases: 8. The CDR3 covers 15 residues. CDR1 SGHDT and CDR2 YYEEEE come from the germline V gene. The CDR3 nucleotides are TGTGCCAGCAGCTTCATAGTACAGGGGATCTATGGCTACACCTTC. It yields the protein CASSFIVQGIYGYTF.

This clone was detected only a few times. The rearrangement uses TRBV30 and TRBJ2-3, with TRBD1 as a possible D gene (5 bases). V lost 0 bases to trimming and J lost 3 bases, with 13 bases between them. The CDR3 is made up of 15 amino acids. Germline V lookup: CDR1 GTSNPN, CDR2 SVGIG (reference sequence). CDR3 in DNA: TGTGCCTGGAGTGTTGACAGACAGAGGACAGATACGCAGTATTTT. This gives the protein CAWSVDRQRTDTQYF. The complete variable domain, with remaining parts taken from reference TRBV30 and TRBJ2-3, reads SQTIHQWPATLVQPVGSPLSLECTVEGTSNPNLYWYRQAAGRGLQLLFYSVGIGQISSEVPQNLSASRPQDRQFILSSKKLLLSDSGFYLCAWSVDRQRTDTQYFGPGTRLTVL.

By sample share, this clone is hyperexpanded (1% or more). This sequence joins TRBV5-6 and TRBJ2-1; 10 bases are shared with TRBD1. The germline CDR1 and CDR2 sequences are SGHDT and YYEEEE. V lost 4 bases and J lost 5; bases outside the gene matches: 6. This CDR3 has 15 amino acids. CDR3 sequence (DNA): TGTGCCAGCAGCGCCGGGACAGGGGCCAACAATGAGCAGTTCTTC. Residues: CASSAGTGANNEQFF. Full variable domain (missing parts from reference TRBV5-6 and TRBJ2-1): DAGVTQSPTHLIKTRGQQVTLRCSPKSGHDTVSWYQQALGQGPQFIFQYYEEEERQRGNFPDRFSGHQFPNYSSELNVNALLLGDSALYLCASSAGTGANNEQFFGPGTRLTVL.

The chain combines TRBV5-1 with TRBJ2-5; the D gene is possibly TRBD1 (6 bases). Germline lookup yields CDR1 SGHRS and CDR2 YFSETQ. Between the trimmed V and J ends, which lost 6 bases and 8 bases, there was a span of 11 bases. There are 11 residues in the CDR3. The CDR3 DNA is TGCGCCAGCATTCAGGGGTCTACCCAGTACTTC. Amino acids: CASIQGSTQYF.

V gene TRBV6-4 combines with J gene TRBJ2-6, with TRBD2 matching 7 bases. The germline CDR1 and CDR2 sequences are MRHNA and SNTAGT. The CDR3 runs 16 residues. Trimming at V came to 0 bases and at J to 2 bases, leaving 1 base not matched to a gene. CDR3 bases: TGTGCCAGCAGTGACTCGGGAGGGGCTGGGGCCAACGTCCTGACTTTC. Amino acid sequence: CASSDSGGAGANVLTF.

The chain combines TRBV5-2 with TRBJ2-3. TRBV5-2 is a listed pseudogene. This CDR3 is 11 amino acids long. CDR3 in amino acids: CASSLNDVQYF. CDR3 DNA sequence: TGTGCCAGCAGCTTAAATGATGTGCAGTATTTT.

The chain is built from TRBV27 and TRBJ2-1, with unresolved D. V was pared by 4 bases and J by 4 bases, with 11 bases between. This CDR3 has 14 amino acids. Germline V gives CDR1 MNHEY, CDR2 SMNVEV (reference sequence). The CDR3 nucleotides are TGTGCCAGCAGTTCCCGCGGATTTTACAATGAGCAGTTCTTC. It codes for CASSSRGFYNEQFF.

CDR3 residues: CASRRSDTWEQYF. CDR3 nucleotide sequence: TGTGCCAGCAGGAGATCCGACACTTGGGAGCAGTACTTC. This chain links TRBV7-8 with TRBJ2-7; D is undetermined. The CDR3 is made up of 13 amino acids. In germline, CDR1 is SGHVS, CDR2 FQNEAQ. Trimming took off 6 bases at V and 7 bases at J, with 16 bases between the two ends.

The J gene is TRBJ2-7, the V gene TRBV7-8; TRBD2 aligns across 7 bases. The CDR3 is 14 residues long. Losses at the gene ends were 3 bases for V and 3 bases for J; bases not matched to a gene: 5. Germline CDR1 SGHVS, CDR2 FQNEAQ. The chain's CDR3 is CASSFNSGGYEQYF. Here the CDR3 DNA reads TGTGCCAGCAGCTTCAATTCGGGGGGCTACGAGCAGTACTTC. Together with reference TRBV7-8 and TRBJ2-7, the CDR3 gives the full variable domain: GAGVSQSPRYKVAKRGQDVALRCDPISGHVSLFWYQQALGQGPEFLTYFQNEAQLDKSGLPSDRFFAERPEGSVSTLKIQRTQQEDSAVYLCASSFNSGGYEQYFGPGTRLTVT.

This clone was seen a few times. The chain couples TRBV7-3 to TRBJ1-2, with D possibly TRBD1 on 6 matching bases. Between the trimmed V and J ends, which lost 4 bases and 4 bases, there was a span of 16 bases. The CDR3 has 15 residues. In germline, CDR1 is SGHTA, CDR2 FQGTGA. Here the CDR3 reads CASSSDYRVGYGYTF. In DNA, the CDR3 is TGTGCCAGCAGCTCCGATTACAGGGTTGGCTATGGCTACACCTTC.

The chain carries TRBV19 and TRBJ2-7; D may be TRBD2 (6 bases). This CDR3 is built from 18 residues. V lost 2 bases, J lost 4 bases, and 24 bases lay in between. Germline CDR1 reads LNHDA; CDR2 reads SQIVND (reference sequence). The CDR3 sequence is CASSIRAGTSGIEYEQYF. As DNA, the CDR3 is TGTGCCAGTAGTATAAGGGCGGGGACCTCCGGAATCGAATACGAGCAGTACTTC.

By frequency in the sample, this clone is hyperexpanded. The rearrangement uses TRBV6-5 and TRBJ2-1; 8 nucleotides align to TRBD1. V was pared by 3 bases and J by 4 bases, with 2 bases of the junction left unmatched. The CDR3 totals 14 residues. Germline-derived CDR1 and CDR2 are MNHEY and SVGAGI. The CDR3 spells CASSYGTGYNEQFF. Here the CDR3 DNA reads TGTGCCAGCAGTTATGGGACAGGATACAATGAGCAGTTCTTC.